Described below is a single TCR beta chain sequence and its context. Germline V gene lookup returns CDR1 GTSNPN and CDR2 SVGIG (reference sequence). The CDR3 length is 13 residues. J was trimmed by 4 bases and V by 4 bases; bases with no gene match: 5. Sequencing was performed with immunoSEQ multiplex PCR; in TCRdb, only in-frame clones are kept and a portion is missing. The sample yields some 38,000 clones, 80% to 95% seen once. This sample was included in a study of blood T cell repertoires in COVID-19. Study summary: Samples taken during acute and convalescent COVID-19 were collected in the United States, Italy and Spain. Sources were T cells, B-cell-depleted T cells, or PBMCs; the material itself was cDNA or gDNA.

The receptor's source is a man in his fifties with active COVID-19. The chain has TRBV30 and TRBJ1-1; 8 bases are a match to TRBD1. What was sequenced was peripheral blood. Here the CDR3 reads CAWTGGWGTEAFF. The CDR3 DNA sequence: TGTGCCTGGACAGGGGGCTGGGGCACTGAAGCTTTCTTT.